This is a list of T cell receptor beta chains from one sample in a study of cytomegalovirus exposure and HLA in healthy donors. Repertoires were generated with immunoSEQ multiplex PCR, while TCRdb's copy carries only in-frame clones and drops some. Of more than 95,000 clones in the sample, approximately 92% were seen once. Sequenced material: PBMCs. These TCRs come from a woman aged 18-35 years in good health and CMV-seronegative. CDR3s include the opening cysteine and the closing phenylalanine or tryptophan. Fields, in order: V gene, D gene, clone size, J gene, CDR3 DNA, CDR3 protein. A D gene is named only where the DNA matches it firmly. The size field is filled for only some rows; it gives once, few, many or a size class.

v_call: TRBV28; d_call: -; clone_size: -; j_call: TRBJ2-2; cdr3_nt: TGTGCCAGCAGTCCCTACAGCGGGGAGCTGTTTTTT; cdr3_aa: CASSPYSGELFF
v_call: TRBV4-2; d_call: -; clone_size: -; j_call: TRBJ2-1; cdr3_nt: TGTGCCAGCAGCCAAGGGGAGAGCTCCTACAATGAGCAGTTCTTC; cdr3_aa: CASSQGESSYNEQFF
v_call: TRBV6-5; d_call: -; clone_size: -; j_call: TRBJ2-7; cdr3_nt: TGTGCCAGCAGTTACTCGACTGAGACAGGTACCTACGAGCAGTACTTC; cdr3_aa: CASSYSTETGTYEQYF
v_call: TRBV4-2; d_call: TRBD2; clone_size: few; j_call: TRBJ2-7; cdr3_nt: TGTGCCAGCAGCCAAGAGCTGACAGAGGGACTAGCGGGACGCGAGCAGTACTTC; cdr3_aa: CASSQELTEGLAGREQYF
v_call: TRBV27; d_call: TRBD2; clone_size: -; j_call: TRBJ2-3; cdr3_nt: TGTGCCAGCAGTTTAGTGGGCTTAGCGGGGAGCACAGATACGCAGTATTTT; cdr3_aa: CASSLVGLAGSTDTQYF
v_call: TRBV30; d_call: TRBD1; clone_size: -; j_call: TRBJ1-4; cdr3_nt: TGTGCCTGGAGTCGGACAGGGGCTTCTGTATTGTTTTTT; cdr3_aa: CAWSRTGASVLFF
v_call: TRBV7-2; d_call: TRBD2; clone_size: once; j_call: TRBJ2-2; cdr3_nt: TGTGCCAGCAGCTTAGGAGATCGACTAGCGGCGAACACCGGGGAGCTGTTTTTT; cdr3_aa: CASSLGDRLAANTGELFF
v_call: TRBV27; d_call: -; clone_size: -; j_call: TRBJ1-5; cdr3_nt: TGTGCCAGCAGTTTCCTCGGGACAAATGATCAGCCCCAGCATTTT; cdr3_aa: CASSFLGTNDQPQHF
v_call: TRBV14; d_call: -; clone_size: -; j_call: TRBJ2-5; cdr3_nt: TGTGCCAGCAGCCAAGTTAGGGGCGAGCAAGAGACCCAGTACTTC; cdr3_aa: CASSQVRGEQETQYF
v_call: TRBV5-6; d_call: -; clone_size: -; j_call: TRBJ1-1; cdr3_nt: TGTGCCAGCAGCTTACTCGAATGGAACACTGAAGCTTTCTTT; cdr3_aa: CASSLLEWNTEAFF
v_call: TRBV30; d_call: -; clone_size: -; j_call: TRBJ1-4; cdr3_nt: TGTGCCTGGAGCCTAGGGGGGGGTGAAAAACTGTTTTTT; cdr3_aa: CAWSLGGGEKLFF
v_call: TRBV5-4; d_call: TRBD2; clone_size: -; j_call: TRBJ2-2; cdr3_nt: TGTGCCGTTTCCCGGTCGGGGGGGCATTACACCGGGGAGCTGTTTTTT; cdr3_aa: CAVSRSGGHYTGELFF
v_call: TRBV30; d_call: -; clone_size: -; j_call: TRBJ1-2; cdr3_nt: TGTGCCTGGAGTTGGGGCGACTATGGCTACACCTTC; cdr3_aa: CAWSWGDYGYTF
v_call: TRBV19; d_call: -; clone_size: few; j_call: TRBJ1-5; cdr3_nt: TGTGCCAGTAGTATTGTCAGGGTGGGCAATCAGCCCCAGCATTTT; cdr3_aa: CASSIVRVGNQPQHF
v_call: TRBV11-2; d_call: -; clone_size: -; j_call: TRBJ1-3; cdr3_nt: TGTGCCAGCAGCCTGGGAGGTCTCGGAAACACCATATATTTT; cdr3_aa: CASSLGGLGNTIYF
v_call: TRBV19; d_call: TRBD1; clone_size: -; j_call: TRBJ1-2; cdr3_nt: TGTGCCAGTAGTACCCGGGACAGGAGCTACACCTTC; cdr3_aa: CASSTRDRSYTF
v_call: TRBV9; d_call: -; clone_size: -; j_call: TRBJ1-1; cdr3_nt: TGTGCCAGCAGCGCCCTCCCGGGGGGGCATACTGAAGCTTTCTTT; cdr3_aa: CASSALPGGHTEAFF
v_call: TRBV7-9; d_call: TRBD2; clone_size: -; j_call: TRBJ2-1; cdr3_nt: TGTGCCAGCAACCCAGGCGGGGGGGCGCATGAGCAGTTCTTC; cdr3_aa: CASNPGGGAHEQFF
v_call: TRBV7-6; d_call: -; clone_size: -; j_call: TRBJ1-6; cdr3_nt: TGTGCCAGCAGCCCCGAGACAGGCCCAAATTCACCCCTCCACTTT; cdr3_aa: CASSPETGPNSPLHF
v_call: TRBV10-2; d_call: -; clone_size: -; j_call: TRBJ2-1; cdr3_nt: TGCGCCCTAAATCGGGGAAACAATGAGCAGTTCTTC; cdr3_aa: CALNRGNNEQFF